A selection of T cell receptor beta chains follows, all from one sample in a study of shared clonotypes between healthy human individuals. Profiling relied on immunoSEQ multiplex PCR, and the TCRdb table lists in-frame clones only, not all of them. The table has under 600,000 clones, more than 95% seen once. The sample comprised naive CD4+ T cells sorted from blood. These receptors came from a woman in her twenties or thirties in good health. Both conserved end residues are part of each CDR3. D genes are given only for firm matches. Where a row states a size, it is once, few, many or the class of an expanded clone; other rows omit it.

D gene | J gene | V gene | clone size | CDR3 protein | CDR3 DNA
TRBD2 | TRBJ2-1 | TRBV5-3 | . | CARRPSGDEQFF | TGTGCCAGAAGACCTAGCGGGGATGAGCAGTTCTTC
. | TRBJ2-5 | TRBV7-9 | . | CASSLNTGQETQYF | TGTGCCAGCAGCCTCAACACGGGGCAAGAGACCCAGTACTTC
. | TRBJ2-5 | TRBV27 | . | CASSELVTGGRAQYF | TGTGCCAGCAGTGAGCTAGTCACTGGGGGTAGGGCCCAGTACTTC
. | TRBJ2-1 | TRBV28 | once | CASTSPWGNEQFF | TGTGCCAGCACTTCGCCTTGGGGCAATGAGCAGTTCTTC
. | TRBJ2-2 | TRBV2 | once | CASKGGANTGELFF | TGTGCCAGCAAGGGGGGCGCGAACACCGGGGAGCTGTTTTTT
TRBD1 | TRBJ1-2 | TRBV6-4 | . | CASSDSGVTGTVAGYTF | TGTGCCAGCAGTGACTCTGGGGTGACAGGGACTGTTGCTGGCTACACCTTC
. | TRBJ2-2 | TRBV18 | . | CATLGGTGELFF | TGTGCCACCTTAGGGGGCACCGGGGAGCTGTTTTTT
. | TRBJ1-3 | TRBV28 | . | CASSLDSHYSGNTIYF | TGTGCCAGCAGTTTGGACAGTCATTACTCTGGAAACACCATATATTTT
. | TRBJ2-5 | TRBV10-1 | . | CASSDFIETQYF | TGCGCCAGCAGCGATTTTATAGAGACCCAGTACTTC
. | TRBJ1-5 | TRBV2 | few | CASSGPGEQPQHF | TGTGCCAGCAGTGGGCCGGGTGAACAGCCCCAGCATTTT
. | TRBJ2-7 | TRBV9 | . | CASSVAADQYLYEQYF | TGTGCCAGCAGCGTAGCTGCGGACCAGTACTTGTACGAGCAGTACTTC
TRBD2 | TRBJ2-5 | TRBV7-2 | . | CASSLTSGSYQETQYF | TGTGCCAGCAGCTTAACTAGCGGGAGCTACCAAGAGACCCAGTACTTC
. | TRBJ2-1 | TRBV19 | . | CASSENLGVNYGDEQFF | TGTGCCAGTAGTGAAAACCTCGGGGTTAATTACGGCGATGAGCAGTTCTTC
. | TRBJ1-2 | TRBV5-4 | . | CASSPTGMSKGYTF | TGTGCCAGCAGCCCAACAGGGATGTCGAAGGGCTACACCTTC
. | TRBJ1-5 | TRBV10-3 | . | CAISDSHSNQPQHF | TGTGCCATCAGTGACAGTCATAGCAATCAGCCCCAGCATTTT
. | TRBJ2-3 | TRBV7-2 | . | CASSPLERADTQYF | TGTGCCAGCAGCCCCCTGGAACGGGCAGATACGCAGTATTTT
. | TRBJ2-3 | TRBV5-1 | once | CASSLDGGAGTDTQYF | TGCGCCAGCAGCTTGGATGGGGGCGCCGGCACAGATACGCAGTATTTT
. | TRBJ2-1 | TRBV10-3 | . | CAMAPGENEQFF | TGTGCCATGGCCCCAGGGGAGAATGAGCAGTTCTTC
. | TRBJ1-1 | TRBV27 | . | CASSLIGNTEAFF | TGTGCCAGCAGTTTAATAGGGAACACTGAAGCTTTCTTT
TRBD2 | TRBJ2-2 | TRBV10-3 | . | CAIRLAGNTGELFF | TGTGCCATCCGACTAGCGGGGAACACCGGGGAGCTGTTTTTT
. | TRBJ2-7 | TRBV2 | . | CASREPGQQYF | TGTGCCAGCAGGGAACCGGGACAGCAGTACTTC
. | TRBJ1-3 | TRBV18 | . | CASSPSVWGSGNTIYF | TGTGCCAGCTCACCCTCCGTATGGGGCTCTGGAAACACCATATATTTT
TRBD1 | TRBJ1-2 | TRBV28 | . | CASSLVNRGDPIGYTF | TGTGCCAGCAGTTTGGTAAACAGGGGAGATCCTATTGGCTACACCTTC
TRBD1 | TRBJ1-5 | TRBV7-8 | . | CASSLDRVQPQHF | TGTGCCAGCAGCTTGGACAGGGTTCAGCCCCAGCATTTT
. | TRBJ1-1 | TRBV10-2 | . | CASSELGNTEAFF | TGCGCCAGCAGTGAGTTGGGGAACACTGAAGCTTTCTTT
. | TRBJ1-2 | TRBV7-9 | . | CASSSTQGVFYGYTF | TGTGCCAGCAGCTCGACACAGGGAGTTTTCTATGGCTACACCTTC
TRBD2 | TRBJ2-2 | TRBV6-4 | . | CASSRSGLAGGQHTGELFF | TGTGCCAGCAGTCGCTCGGGACTAGCGGGAGGGCAGCACACCGGGGAGCTGTTTTTT
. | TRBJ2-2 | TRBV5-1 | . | CASSLAGQTNTGELFF | TGCGCCAGCAGCTTGGCCGGTCAAACGAACACCGGGGAGCTGTTTTTT
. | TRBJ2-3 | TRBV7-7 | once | CASSFAYTDTQYF | TGTGCCAGCAGCTTTGCCTACACAGATACGCAGTATTTT
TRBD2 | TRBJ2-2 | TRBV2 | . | CASSGLAGGVGELFF | TGTGCCAGCAGTGGTCTAGCGGGAGGGGTCGGGGAGCTGTTTTTT
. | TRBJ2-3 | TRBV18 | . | CASSLQGASGSTDTQYF | TGTGCCAGCTCCCTCCAGGGGGCTAGCGGGAGCACAGATACGCAGTATTTT
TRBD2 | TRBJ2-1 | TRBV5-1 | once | CASSLGTSRHNEQFF | TGCGCCAGCAGCTTGGGGACTAGCCGGCACAATGAGCAGTTCTTC
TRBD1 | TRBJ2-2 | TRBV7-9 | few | CASSLATGGTGELFF | TGTGCCAGCAGCTTAGCGACAGGGGGCACCGGGGAGCTGTTTTTT
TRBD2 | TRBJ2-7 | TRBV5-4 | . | CASSLPTSGAYEQYF | TGTGCCAGCAGCCTACCGACTAGCGGGGCCTACGAGCAGTACTTC
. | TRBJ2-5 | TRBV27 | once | CASSRGWETQYF | TGTGCCAGCAGTCGGGGTTGGGAGACCCAGTACTTC
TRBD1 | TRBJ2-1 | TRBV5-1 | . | CASSGTAEPYNEQFF | TGCGCCAGCAGCGGGACAGCCGAACCCTACAATGAGCAGTTCTTC